This T cell receptor (beta chain) came from a study of T cell repertoires in cytomegalovirus infection. About this clonotype itself: Its antigen is not identified.

One entry per CDR3 protein, called by TCRdb with MiXCR from the reads. This sample carries roughly 990,000 distinct CDR3 sequences, roughly 30% of them seen once, and the ten largest clones take around an eighth. The CDR3 consists of 18 residues. CDR1 and CDR2 (germline): LNHDA, SQIVND (reference sequence). V was trimmed by 0 bases and J by 1 base, leaving 16 bases between them. The sequence was obtained from a human donor in good health (CMV status not recorded). Some clones in this sample may be carry-over from other donors' samples. The V gene is TRBV19, the J gene TRBJ2-1, with D uncertain. The sequencing used cultured CD8+ T cells from PBMCs, collected from culture after CMV antigen stimulation. The CDR3 nucleotides are TGTGCCAGTAGTATAGATTGTGACGAGGCCTGGTCCTACAATGAGCAGTTCTTC. This gives the protein CASSIDCDEAWSYNEQFF.